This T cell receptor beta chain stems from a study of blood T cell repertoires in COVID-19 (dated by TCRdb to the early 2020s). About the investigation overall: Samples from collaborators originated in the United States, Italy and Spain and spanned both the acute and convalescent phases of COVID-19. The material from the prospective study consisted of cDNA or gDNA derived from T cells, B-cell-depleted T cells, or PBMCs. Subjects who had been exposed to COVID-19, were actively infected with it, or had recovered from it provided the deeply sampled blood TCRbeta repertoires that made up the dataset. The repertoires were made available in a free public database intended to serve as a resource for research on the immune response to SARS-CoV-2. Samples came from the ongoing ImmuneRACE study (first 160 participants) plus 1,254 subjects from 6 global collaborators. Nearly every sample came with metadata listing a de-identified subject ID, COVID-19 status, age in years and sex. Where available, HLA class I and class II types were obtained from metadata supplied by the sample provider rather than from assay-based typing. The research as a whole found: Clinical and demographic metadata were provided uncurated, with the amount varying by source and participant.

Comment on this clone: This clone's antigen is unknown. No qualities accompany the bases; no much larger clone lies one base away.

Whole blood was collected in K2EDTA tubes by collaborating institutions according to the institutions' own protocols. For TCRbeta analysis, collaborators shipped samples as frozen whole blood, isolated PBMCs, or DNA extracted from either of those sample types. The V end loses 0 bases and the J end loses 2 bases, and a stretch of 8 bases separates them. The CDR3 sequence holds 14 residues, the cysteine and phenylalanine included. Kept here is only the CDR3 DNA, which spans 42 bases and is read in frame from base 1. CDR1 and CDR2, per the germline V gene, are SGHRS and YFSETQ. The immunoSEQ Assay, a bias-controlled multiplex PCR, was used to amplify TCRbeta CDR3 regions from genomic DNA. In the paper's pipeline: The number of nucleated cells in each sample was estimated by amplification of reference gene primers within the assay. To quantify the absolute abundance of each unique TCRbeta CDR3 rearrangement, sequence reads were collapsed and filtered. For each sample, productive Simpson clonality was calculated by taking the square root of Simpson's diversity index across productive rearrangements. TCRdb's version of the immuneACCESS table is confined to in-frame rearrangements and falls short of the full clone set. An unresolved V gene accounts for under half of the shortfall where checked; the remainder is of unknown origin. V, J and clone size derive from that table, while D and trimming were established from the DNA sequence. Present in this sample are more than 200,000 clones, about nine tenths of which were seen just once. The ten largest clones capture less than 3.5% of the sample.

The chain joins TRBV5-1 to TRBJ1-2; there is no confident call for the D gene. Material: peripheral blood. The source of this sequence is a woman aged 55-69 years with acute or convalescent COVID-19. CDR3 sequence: CASSLAPGNYGYTF. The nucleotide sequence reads TGCGCCAGCAGCTTGGCCCCAGGAAACTATGGCTACACCTTC.